The TCR beta chain under discussion was sequenced for a study of response to subunit inactivated influenza vaccine. This clonotype has more than one count but fewer than ten. Its antigen is not known. Study results and caveats: The authors suggested that few new T cells are recruited per seasonal influenza vaccination.

The CDR3 spans 16 residues. J was trimmed by 4 bases and V by 5 bases; bases with no gene match: 11. The V gene's germline CDR1 is SGHVS and CDR2 FQNEAQ. One entry per CDR3 protein results from TCRdb running MiXCR on the RT-PCR reads. The table lists 710,000 or so distinct CDR3 sequences, approximately 14% of them singletons, with around a tenth in the top ten. V usage is TRBV7-8 and J usage is TRBJ2-1; TRBD1 matches 7 bases. Sequencing used PBMCs from blood, obtained roughly 12 days after vaccination. The TCR sequence derives from a man aged 45-60 years who received an inactivated influenza vaccine. DNA of the CDR3: TGTGCCAGCAGCCCCCCCCGACAGGGTATGTACAATGAGCAGTTCTTC. Its protein product is CASSPPRQGMYNEQFF. The full variable domain, with the rest looked up from reference TRBV7-8 and TRBJ2-1, is GAGVSQSPRYKVAKRGQDVALRCDPISGHVSLFWYQQALGQGPEFLTYFQNEAQLDKSGLPSDRFFAERPEGSVSTLKIQRTQQEDSAVYLCASSPPRQGMYNEQFFGPGTRLTVL.